These 30 T cell receptor beta chains share one sample of origin, sequenced in a study of cytomegalovirus exposure and HLA in healthy donors. PCR primers comprised 60 Vbeta and 13 Jbeta primers. TCRdb's table, derived via immunoSEQ multiplex PCR, lists solely in-frame clones and lacks some. The table lists 130,000 to 150,000 clones, 75% to 80% of them singletons. Sequences were obtained from PBMCs. These receptors were obtained from a woman aged 50 to 60 in good health and CMV-seronegative.

The chain combines TRBV10-3 with TRBJ1-2, with TRBD1 matching 9 bases. V was clipped by 2 bases and J by 7 bases; unmatched bases: 8. The CDR3 loop spans 15 amino acids. Germline values: CDR1 ENHRY, CDR2 SYGVKD. The CDR3 region is CAISERGGQGGGYTF. CDR3 nucleotide sequence: TGTGCCATCAGTGAGCGGGGGGGACAGGGAGGTGGCTACACCTTC.

This rearrangement joins TRBV2 to TRBJ2-2; D is undetermined. Germline CDR1 and CDR2: SNHLY and FYNNEI. The CDR3 runs to 16 residues. With 4 bases removed from V and 6 bases from J, the gap between germline ends came to 18 bases. The CDR3 protein is CASSVVRVVSAGELFF. DNA of the CDR3: TGTGCCAGCAGTGTGGTCCGGGTAGTCTCTGCCGGGGAGCTGTTTTTT. Variable domain in full (rest from reference TRBV2 and TRBJ2-2): EPEVTQTPSHQVTQMGQEVILRCVPISNHLYFYWYRQILGQKVEFLVSFYNNEISEKSEIFDDQFSVERPDGSNFTLKIRSTKLEDSAMYFCASSVVRVVSAGELFFGEGSRLTVL.

The V call is TRBV5-1, the J call TRBJ2-3; 15 nucleotides match TRBD2. This CDR3 has 18 residues. In germline, CDR1 is SGHRS, CDR2 YFSETQ. The trim removed 4 bases at V and 5 bases at J, leaving 11 bases unmatched. The CDR3 DNA is TGCGCCAGCAGCGCAAAACGGACTAGCGGGGGGGCTGGAGATACGCAGTATTTT. Its translation: CASSAKRTSGGAGDTQYF.

The gene calls are TRBV9 and TRBJ1-1; the match to TRBD1 covers 11 bases. Germline CDR1 and CDR2: SGDLS and YYNGEE. V lost 3 bases and J lost 9; bases outside the gene matches: 4. The CDR3 contains 13 residues. CDR3 in DNA: TGTGCCAGCAGCGCCCGGGACAGGGGGAAAGCTTTCTTT. As protein: CASSARDRGKAFF.

The chain employs TRBV30 and TRBJ1-2, with D unresolved. Germline CDR1 GTSNPN, CDR2 SVGIG (reference sequence). The CDR3 extends over 13 amino acids. Deletions cut 3 bases from V and 3 bases from J, with 11 bases between. In DNA, the CDR3 is TGTGCCTGGAGCGCCAATGAGGACTATGGCTACACCTTC. Translation gives CAWSANEDYGYTF.

This chain connects TRBV5-1 to TRBJ2-5, with a weak D call TRBD2 (5 bases). Germline CDR1 reads SGHRS; CDR2 reads YFSETQ. There are 16 residues in the CDR3. V lost 0 bases and J 5 bases, leaving 17 bases between the germline ends. As DNA, the CDR3 is TGCGCCAGCAGCTTGGGACGGGAAGCTAAAATGGAGACCCAGTACTTC. This translates into CASSLGREAKMETQYF. Using reference TRBV5-1 and TRBJ2-5 for the parts outside the CDR3, the full variable domain is KAGVTQTPRYLIKTRGQQVTLSCSPISGHRSVSWYQQTPGQGLQFLFEYFSETQRNKGNFPGRFSGRQFSNSRSEMNVSTLELGDSALYLCASSLGREAKMETQYFGPGTRLLVL.

J is TRBJ1-6 and V is TRBV4-2, with 8 bases matching TRBD1. Germline V gives CDR1 LGHNA, CDR2 YNFKEQ. With V trimmed by 1 base and J by 8 bases, 10 bases remained unmatched. This CDR3 region has 17 residues. CDR3 residues: CASSQVGTGGGYSPLHF. The DNA of the CDR3 is TGTGCCAGCAGCCAAGTAGGAACAGGGGGAGGATATTCACCCCTCCACTTT.

V is TRBV10-3 and J is TRBJ2-3; 15 bases map to TRBD2. Germline V gene sequence: CDR1 ENHRY, CDR2 SYGVKD. The V gene end was trimmed by 2 bases and the J gene end by 5 bases; junction bases not matched to a gene: 2. This CDR3 spans 16 amino acids. The CDR3 nucleotides read TGTGCCATCAGTGAGGGGACTAGCGGGGGGCGAGATACGCAGTATTTT. Its translation is CAISEGTSGGRDTQYF.

V gene TRBV12-5 combines with J gene TRBJ2-5, with a possible D match to TRBD1 (6 bases). The germline CDR1 and CDR2 sequences are LGHNT and FRNRAP. The CDR3 spans 14 residues. The V and J ends lost 6 bases and 2 bases respectively, with 13 bases between them. The CDR3 is CASGPRQGQETQYF. CDR3 in DNA: TGTGCTAGTGGGCCCCGGCAGGGGCAAGAGACCCAGTACTTC.

The chain is built from TRBV7-6 and TRBJ2-2; perhaps TRBD2 as D (5 bases). The V end lost 1 base, the J end lost 7 bases, and 10 bases lay between the germline ends. Germline CDR1 is SGHVS and CDR2 is FNYEAQ. This CDR3 spans 14 amino acids. CDR3 coding DNA: TGTGCCAGCAGCTTAGGGGGAGTGGTCGGGGAGCTGTTTTTT. Protein sequence: CASSLGGVVGELFF. The complete variable domain, with remaining parts taken from reference TRBV7-6 and TRBJ2-2, reads GAGVSQSPRYKVTKRGQDVALRCDPISGHVSLYWYRQALGQGPEFLTYFNYEAQQDKSGLPNDRFSAERPEGSISTLTIQRTEQRDSAMYRCASSLGGVVGELFFGEGSRLTVL.

The V and J genes are TRBV7-2 and TRBJ2-7; 8 bases are a match to TRBD1. The CDR3 length is 13 residues. Germline V lookup: CDR1 SGHTA, CDR2 FQGNSA. V shed 5 bases, J shed 9 bases, and the junction held 9 bases outside the gene matches. The chain's CDR3 is CASSQTGVAGQYF. CDR3 bases: TGTGCCAGCAGCCAGACAGGGGTCGCGGGGCAGTACTTC.

A remark on this clone: At the DNA level, this CDR3 is encoded by other sequences in the same sample as well. The rearrangement joins TRBV5-1 to TRBJ1-2; 8 bases line up with TRBD1. J gave up 0 bases and V 0 bases, and 1 base lay outside the gene matches. This CDR3 region has 15 residues. Germline loops: CDR1 SGHRS, CDR2 YFSETQ. CDR3 in DNA: TGCGCCAGCAGCTTGGGGACAGGGTCTAACTATGGCTACACCTTC. Its translation: CASSLGTGSNYGYTF.

The rearrangement links TRBV11-3 to TRBJ1-1; the D is unclear. This CDR3 region has 14 residues. The V gene's germline CDR1 is SGHNT and CDR2 YENEEA. V shed 1 base and J shed 1 base, with 7 bases lying between them. CDR3 residues: CASSLAAENTEAFF. For the CDR3, the DNA is TGTGCCAGCAGCTTAGCAGCGGAGAACACTGAAGCTTTCTTT. Based on the CDR3 plus reference TRBV11-3 and TRBJ1-1, the full variable domain is EAGVVQSPRYKIIEKKQPVAFWCNPISGHNTLYWYLQNLGQGPELLIRYENEEAVDDSQLPKDRFSAERLKGVDSTLKIQPAELGDSAVYLCASSLAAENTEAFFGQGTRLTVV.

The chain links TRBV7-9 to TRBJ1-5; D unresolved. Per the germline V gene, CDR1 is SEHNR and CDR2 is FQNEAQ (reference sequence). Trimming shortened V by 4 bases and J by 4 bases, and 14 bases separated the two germline ends. This CDR3 is built from 15 residues. This CDR3 is CASSWALNLNQPQHF. CDR3 nucleotides: TGTGCCAGCAGCTGGGCATTAAATCTAAATCAGCCCCAGCATTTT.

This clone has just one count. This sequence joins TRBV7-8 and TRBJ1-1; a possible D gene is TRBD1 (5 bases). V was trimmed by 1 base and J by 0 bases, leaving 18 bases between them. The CDR3 loop spans 18 amino acids. In germline, CDR1 is SGHVS, CDR2 FQNEAQ. This chain's CDR3 is CASSLVSGLGGVNTEAFF. The CDR3 bases are TGTGCCAGCAGCTTAGTATCCGGACTGGGAGGGGTGAACACTGAAGCTTTCTTT.

The chain employs TRBV29-1 and TRBJ1-5; 8 nucleotides align to TRBD1. The V gene's germline CDR1 is SQVTM and CDR2 ANQGSEA. The CDR3 totals 13 residues. Germline trimming cut 5 bases from V and 7 bases from J; bases unmatched to any gene: 7. Here the CDR3 DNA reads TGCAGCGTTCCAGGGGGCGGGGGACAGCCCCAGCATTTT. It codes for CSVPGGGGQPQHF.

V usage is TRBV2 and J usage is TRBJ2-1; 15 nucleotides line up with TRBD2. The germline V gene has CDR1 SNHLY and CDR2 FYNNEI. CDR3 length equals 15 residues. With V trimmed by 7 bases and J by 6 bases, 4 bases remained unmatched. The CDR3 DNA sequence: TGTGCCAGCACCAGGACTAGCGGGGGGGCCAATGAGCAGTTCTTC. Protein sequence: CASTRTSGGANEQFF.

This clone turned up a few times. This chain links TRBV11-2 with TRBJ1-4; 7 bases line up with TRBD1. V shed 3 bases, J shed 8 bases, and the junction held 12 bases outside the gene matches. Germline values: CDR1 SGHAT, CDR2 FQNNGV. The CDR3 is made up of 16 amino acids. The CDR3 region has the DNA TGTGCCAGCAGCTTCCGCGGAGCAGGGACAGCAGAAAAACTGTTTTTT. Protein sequence: CASSFRGAGTAEKLFF.

The V call is TRBV19, the J call TRBJ2-1; 7 nucleotides line up with TRBD1. The CDR3 sequence is 16 residues long. Losses at the gene ends were 1 base for V and 5 bases for J; bases not matched to a gene: 8. Germline CDR1 is LNHDA and CDR2 is SQIVND (reference sequence). Here the CDR3 reads CASSIAEGAWDNEQFF. Written as DNA, the CDR3 is TGTGCCAGTAGTATAGCTGAGGGGGCCTGGGACAATGAGCAGTTCTTC. The whole variable domain, remainder taken from reference TRBV19 and TRBJ2-1, is DGGITQSPKYLFRKEGQNVTLSCEQNLNHDAMYWYRQDPGQGLRLIYYSQIVNDFQKGDIAEGYSVSREKKESFPLTVTSAQKNPTAFYLCASSIAEGAWDNEQFFGPGTRLTVL.

The chain uses TRBV5-1 and TRBJ1-1; 9 bases are shared with TRBD1. Trimming at V came to 7 bases and at J to 0 bases, leaving 13 bases not matched to a gene. CDR1 and CDR2 from the germline V gene are SGHRS and YFSETQ. This CDR3 contains 17 residues. For the CDR3, the DNA is TGCGCCAGCCTGAAGGGACAGGGTAAACCAATGAACACTGAAGCTTTCTTT. Protein: CASLKGQGKPMNTEAFF.

The chain recombines TRBV9 with TRBJ2-3; 9 bases are shared with TRBD2. The J segment lost 3 bases and the V segment lost 3 bases, leaving 8 bases of the junction unmatched. CDR3 size: 16 residues. Per germline, CDR1 SGDLS and CDR2 YYNGEE. CDR3 bases: TGTGCCAGCAGCGAGAGGGGGGCGGGAGGGACAGATACGCAGTATTTT. Protein sequence: CASSERGAGGTDTQYF.

The genes are TRBV27 and TRBJ2-7; D possibly corresponds to TRBD1 (7 bases). Germline-derived CDR1 and CDR2 are MNHEY and SMNVEV (reference sequence). V lost 3 bases, J lost 4 bases, and 13 bases lay in between. CDR3 length: 14 amino acids. CDR3 residues: CASSLSQGGYEQYF. In nucleotides, the CDR3 is TGTGCCAGCAGTTTGAGTCAGGGGGGATACGAGCAGTACTTC.

This clone was counted only a few times. The chain links TRBV5-1 to TRBJ2-5, with 8 bases aligning to TRBD2. This CDR3 contains 16 residues. Germline V gene data show CDR1 as SGHRS and CDR2 as YFSETQ. V lost 4 bases, J lost 2 bases, and 10 bases stayed unmatched. CDR3 protein: CASSNGGRGAQETQYF. CDR3 nucleotides: TGCGCCAGCAGCAACGGAGGGCGGGGGGCACAAGAGACCCAGTACTTC.

The V gene is TRBV5-6, the J gene TRBJ1-1; D is possibly TRBD1 (5 bases). V lost 0 bases and J 6 bases, leaving 9 bases between the germline ends. Germline assignment: CDR1 SGHDT and CDR2 YYEEEE. This CDR3 spans 13 amino acids. The CDR3 region has the DNA TGTGCCAGCAGCTTGGTGGGGGGTCCTGAAGCTTTCTTT. This sequence encodes CASSLVGGPEAFF.

The V and J genes are TRBV10-1 and TRBJ2-1; 8 bases are shared with TRBD2. After removal of 4 bases from V and 4 bases from J, the junction contained 3 bases not matched to a gene. Germline CDR1 is WNHNN and CDR2 is SYGVQD (reference sequence). This CDR3 contains 14 residues. CDR3 DNA: TGCGCCAGCAGTGGAGCGGGGGAATACAATGAGCAGTTCTTC. Translation: CASSGAGEYNEQFF.

This chain connects TRBV7-2 to TRBJ2-5; the D gene is possibly TRBD1 (5 bases). Germline values: CDR1 SGHTA, CDR2 FQGNSA. There are 12 residues in the CDR3. V was trimmed by 9 bases and J by 3 bases, leaving 11 bases between them. CDR3 sequence (DNA): TGTGCCAGTACGACAGCCGAAGAGACCCAGTACTTC. Protein product: CASTTAEETQYF. Complete variable domain (other parts from reference TRBV7-2 and TRBJ2-5): GAGVSQSPSNKVTEKGKDVELRCDPISGHTALYWYRQSLGQGLEFLIYFQGNSAPDKSGLPSDRFSAERTGGSVSTLTIQRTQQEDSAVYLCASTTAEETQYFGPGTRLLVL.

This clone was recorded once. The rearrangement joins TRBV11-2 to TRBJ2-5; D is perhaps TRBD1 (7 bases). There are 16 residues in the CDR3. V lost 5 bases and J lost 3, with 19 bases in between. Germline CDR1 reads SGHAT; CDR2 reads FQNNGV. CDR3 region: CASSLTLAGGKETQYF. As DNA, the CDR3 is TGTGCCAGCAGCCTGACGTTGGCAGGGGGGAAAGAGACCCAGTACTTC.

The chain couples TRBV28 to TRBJ1-5, with no clear D. The CDR3 runs to 14 residues. Trimming pared 1 base from V and 0 bases from J, leaving 4 bases between. The germline V gene encodes CDR1 MDHEN and CDR2 SYDVKM. The CDR3 coding sequence is TGTGCCAGCAGTTTATACGGTAGCAATCAGCCCCAGCATTTT. This translates into CASSLYGSNQPQHF.

The chain couples TRBV5-8 to TRBJ1-4; D remains unclear. From germline, CDR1 is SGHTS and CDR2 YDEGEE. Trimming shortened V by 4 bases and J by 0 bases, and 10 bases separated the two germline ends. The CDR3 runs to 15 residues. In nucleotides, the CDR3 is TGTGCCAGCAGCCCACAGTTGGCAACTAATGAAAAACTGTTTTTT. This gives the protein CASSPQLATNEKLFF.

V is TRBV28 and J is TRBJ2-7, with D perhaps matching TRBD1 (5 bases). The germline CDR1 and CDR2 sequences are MDHEN and SYDVKM. The V end was cut by 3 bases, the J end by 3 bases, with 9 bases between. The CDR3 sequence is 13 residues long. In nucleotides, the CDR3 is TGTGCCAGCAGTTTGCCAGGGCTCTACGAGCAGTACTTC. Translating gives CASSLPGLYEQYF.